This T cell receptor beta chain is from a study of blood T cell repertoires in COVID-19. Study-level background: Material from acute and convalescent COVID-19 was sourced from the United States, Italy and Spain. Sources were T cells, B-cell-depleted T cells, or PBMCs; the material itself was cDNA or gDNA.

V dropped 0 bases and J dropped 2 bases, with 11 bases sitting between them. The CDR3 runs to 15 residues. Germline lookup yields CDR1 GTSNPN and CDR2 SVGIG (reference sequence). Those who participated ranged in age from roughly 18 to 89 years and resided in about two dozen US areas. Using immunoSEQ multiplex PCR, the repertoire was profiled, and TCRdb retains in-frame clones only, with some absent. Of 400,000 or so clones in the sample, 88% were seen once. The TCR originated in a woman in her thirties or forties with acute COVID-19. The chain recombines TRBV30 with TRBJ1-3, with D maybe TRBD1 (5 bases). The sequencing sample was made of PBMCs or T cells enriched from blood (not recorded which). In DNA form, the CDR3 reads TGTGCCTGGAGTGTAGACAGTTTAACTGGAAACACCATATATTTT. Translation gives CAWSVDSLTGNTIYF.